The clone carrying this T cell receptor beta chain has just a few counts. TCRdb reprocessed the 5' RACE reads via MiXCR and lists one record per CDR3 protein. The data contain roughly 500,000 distinct CDR3 sequences, under 25% of them singletons. This entry is derived from a study of T cells after yellow fever vaccination. The CDR3 is made up of 14 amino acids. Deletions cut 2 bases from V and 2 bases from J, with 10 bases between. Sequenced material: PBMCs, taken 15 days after the yellow fever booster vaccination. The chain is built from TRBV12-3 or TRBV12-4 and TRBJ2-7, with a possible D match to TRBD1 (5 bases). The TCR was taken from a man aged 25-40 years who received the YFV17D yellow fever vaccine. The DNA for the CDR3 is TGTGCCAGCAGTTTAAGGGGTATTCCCTACGAGCAGTACTTC. This sequence encodes CASSLRGIPYEQYF.